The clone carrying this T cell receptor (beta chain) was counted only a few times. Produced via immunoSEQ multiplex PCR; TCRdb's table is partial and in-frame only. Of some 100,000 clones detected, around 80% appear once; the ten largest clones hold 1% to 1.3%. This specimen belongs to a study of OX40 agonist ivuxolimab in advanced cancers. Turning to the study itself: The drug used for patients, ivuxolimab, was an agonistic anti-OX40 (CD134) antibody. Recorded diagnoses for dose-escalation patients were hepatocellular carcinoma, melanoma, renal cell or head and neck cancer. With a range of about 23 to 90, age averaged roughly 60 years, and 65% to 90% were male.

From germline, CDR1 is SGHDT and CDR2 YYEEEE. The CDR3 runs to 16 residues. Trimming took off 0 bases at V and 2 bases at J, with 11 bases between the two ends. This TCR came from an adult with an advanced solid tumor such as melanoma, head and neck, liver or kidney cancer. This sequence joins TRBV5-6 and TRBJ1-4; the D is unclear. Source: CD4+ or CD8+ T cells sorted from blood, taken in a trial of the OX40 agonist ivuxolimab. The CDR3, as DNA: TGTGCCAGCAGCTTGGGGGGAGGTCGGACTAATGAAAAACTGTTTTTT. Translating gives CASSLGGGRTNEKLFF.